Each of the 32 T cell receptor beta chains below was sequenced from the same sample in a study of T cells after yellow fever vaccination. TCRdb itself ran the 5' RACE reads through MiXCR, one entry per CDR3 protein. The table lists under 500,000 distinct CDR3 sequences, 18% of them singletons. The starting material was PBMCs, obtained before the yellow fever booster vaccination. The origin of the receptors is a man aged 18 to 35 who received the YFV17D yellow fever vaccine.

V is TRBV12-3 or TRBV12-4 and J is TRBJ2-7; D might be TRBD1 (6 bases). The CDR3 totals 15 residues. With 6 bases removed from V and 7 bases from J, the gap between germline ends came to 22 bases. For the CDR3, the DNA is TGTGCCAGCAGCCGGACAGAGGACGGGACGGGGGAGCAGTACTTC. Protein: CASSRTEDGTGEQYF.

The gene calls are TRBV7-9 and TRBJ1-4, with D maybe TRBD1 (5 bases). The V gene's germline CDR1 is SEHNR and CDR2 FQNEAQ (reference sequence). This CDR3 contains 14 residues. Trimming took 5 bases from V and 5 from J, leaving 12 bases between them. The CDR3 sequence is CASSRRQSNEKLFF. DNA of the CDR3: TGTGCCAGCAGCCGAAGACAGTCCAATGAAAAACTGTTTTTT.

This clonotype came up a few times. The CDR3 loop reads CASSDSGRGSDTQYF. CDR3 DNA sequence: TGCGCCAGCTCAGACTCGGGCAGGGGGTCAGATACGCAGTATTTT. The genes are TRBV5-1 and TRBJ2-3, with TRBD1 matching over 7 bases. The CDR3 runs to 15 residues. Per the germline V gene, CDR1 is SGHRS and CDR2 is YFSETQ. The V gene end was trimmed by 7 bases and the J gene end by 4 bases; junction bases not matched to a gene: 12.

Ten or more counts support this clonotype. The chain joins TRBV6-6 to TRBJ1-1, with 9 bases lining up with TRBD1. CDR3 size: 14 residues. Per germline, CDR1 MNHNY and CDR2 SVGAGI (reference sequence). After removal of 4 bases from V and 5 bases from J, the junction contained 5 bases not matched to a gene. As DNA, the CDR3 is TGTGCCAGCAGTTGGGCGACAGGGGGGACTGAAGCTTTCTTT. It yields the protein CASSWATGGTEAFF.

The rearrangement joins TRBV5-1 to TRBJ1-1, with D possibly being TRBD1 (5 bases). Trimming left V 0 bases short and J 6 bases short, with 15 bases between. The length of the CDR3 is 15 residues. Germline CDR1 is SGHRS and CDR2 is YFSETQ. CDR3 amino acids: CASSLAGGLNAEAFF. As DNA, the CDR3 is TGCGCCAGCAGCTTGGCCGGGGGTCTTAACGCTGAAGCTTTCTTT.

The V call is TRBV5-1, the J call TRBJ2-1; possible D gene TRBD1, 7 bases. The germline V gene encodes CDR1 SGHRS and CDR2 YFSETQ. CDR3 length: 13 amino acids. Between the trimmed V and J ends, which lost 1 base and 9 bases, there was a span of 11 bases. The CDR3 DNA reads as TGCGCCAGCAGCTTGCGCAGGGGGGTTGAGCAGTTCTTC. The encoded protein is CASSLRRGVEQFF. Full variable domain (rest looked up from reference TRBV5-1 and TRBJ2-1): KAGVTQTPRYLIKTRGQQVTLSCSPISGHRSVSWYQQTPGQGLQFLFEYFSETQRNKGNFPGRFSGRQFSNSRSEMNVSTLELGDSALYLCASSLRRGVEQFFGPGTRLTVL.

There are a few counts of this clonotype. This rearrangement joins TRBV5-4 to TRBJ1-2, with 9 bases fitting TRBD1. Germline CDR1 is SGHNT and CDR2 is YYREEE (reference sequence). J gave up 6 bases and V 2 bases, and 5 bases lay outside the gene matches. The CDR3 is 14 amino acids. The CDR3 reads CASSFWDRANGYTF. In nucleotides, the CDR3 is TGTGCCAGCAGCTTTTGGGACAGGGCGAATGGCTACACCTTC.

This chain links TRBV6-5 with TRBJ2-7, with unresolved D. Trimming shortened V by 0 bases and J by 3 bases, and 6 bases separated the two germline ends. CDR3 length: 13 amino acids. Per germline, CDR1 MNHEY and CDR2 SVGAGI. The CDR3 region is CASSYSSDYEQYF. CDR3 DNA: TGTGCCAGCAGTTACTCGAGCGACTACGAGCAGTACTTC.

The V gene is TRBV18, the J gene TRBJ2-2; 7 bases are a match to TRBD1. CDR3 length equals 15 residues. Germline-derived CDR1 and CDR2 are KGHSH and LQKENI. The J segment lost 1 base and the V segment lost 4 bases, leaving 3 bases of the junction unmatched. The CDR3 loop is CASSLDRQNTGELFF. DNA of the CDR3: TGTGCCAGCTCACTGGACAGGCAGAACACCGGGGAGCTGTTTTTT.

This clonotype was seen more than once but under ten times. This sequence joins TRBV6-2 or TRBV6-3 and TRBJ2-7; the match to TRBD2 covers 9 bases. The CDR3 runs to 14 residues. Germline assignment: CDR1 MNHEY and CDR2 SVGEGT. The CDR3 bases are TGTTCCAGCCGCCTTAGCGGGGGAGCTTACGAGCAGTACGTC. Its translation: CSSRLSGGAYEQYV.

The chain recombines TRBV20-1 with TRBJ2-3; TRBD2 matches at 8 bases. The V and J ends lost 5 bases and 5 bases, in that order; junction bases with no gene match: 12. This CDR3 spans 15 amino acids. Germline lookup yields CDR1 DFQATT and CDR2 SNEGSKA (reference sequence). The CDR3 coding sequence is TGCAGTGCTGAGGGATTGGCCGGGGGGGAAGATACGCAGTATTTT. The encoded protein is CSAEGLAGGEDTQYF.

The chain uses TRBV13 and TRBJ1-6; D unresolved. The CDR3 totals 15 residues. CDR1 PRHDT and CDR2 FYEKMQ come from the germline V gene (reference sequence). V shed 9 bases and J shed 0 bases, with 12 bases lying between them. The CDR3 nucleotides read TGTGCCAGTCATTCACAGAGCTCCTATAATTCACCCCTCCACTTT. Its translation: CASHSQSSYNSPLHF.

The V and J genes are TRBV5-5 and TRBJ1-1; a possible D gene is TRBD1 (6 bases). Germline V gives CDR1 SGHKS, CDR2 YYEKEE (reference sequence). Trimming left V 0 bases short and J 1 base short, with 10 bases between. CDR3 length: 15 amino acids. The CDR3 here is CASSLATGRNTEAFF. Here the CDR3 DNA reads TGTGCCAGCAGCTTGGCCACAGGGAGGAACACTGAAGCTTTCTTT.

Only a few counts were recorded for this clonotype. In DNA form, the CDR3 reads TGTGCCAGCAGCCAGCCCGGGGGGGCCAATGAGCAGTTCTTC. Amino acids: CASSQPGGANEQFF. The rearrangement joins TRBV4-2 to TRBJ2-1; 8 bases fit TRBD2. The germline gives CDR1 LGHNA, CDR2 YNFKEQ. This CDR3 contains 14 residues. J was trimmed by 6 bases and V by 3 bases; bases with no gene match: 4.

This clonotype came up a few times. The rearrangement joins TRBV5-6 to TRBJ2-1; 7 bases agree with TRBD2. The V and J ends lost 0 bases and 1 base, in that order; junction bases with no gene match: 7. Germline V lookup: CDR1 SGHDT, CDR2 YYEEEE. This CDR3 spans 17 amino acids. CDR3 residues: CASSLARSGVSYNEQFF. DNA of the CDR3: TGTGCCAGCAGCTTGGCCAGGAGCGGGGTTTCCTACAATGAGCAGTTCTTC.

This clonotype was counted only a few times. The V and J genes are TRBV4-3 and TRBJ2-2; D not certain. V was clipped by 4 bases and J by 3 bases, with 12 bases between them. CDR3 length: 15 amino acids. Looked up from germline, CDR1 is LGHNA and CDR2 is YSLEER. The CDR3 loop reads CASSLRPPYTGELFF. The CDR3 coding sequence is TGCGCCAGCAGCCTTCGCCCGCCATACACCGGGGAGCTGTTTTTT.

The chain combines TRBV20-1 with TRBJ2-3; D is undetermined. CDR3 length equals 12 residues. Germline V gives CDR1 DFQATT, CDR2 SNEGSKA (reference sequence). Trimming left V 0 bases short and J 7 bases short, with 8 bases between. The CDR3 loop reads CSARDPGHTQYF. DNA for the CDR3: TGCAGTGCTAGAGATCCGGGCCATACGCAGTATTTT.

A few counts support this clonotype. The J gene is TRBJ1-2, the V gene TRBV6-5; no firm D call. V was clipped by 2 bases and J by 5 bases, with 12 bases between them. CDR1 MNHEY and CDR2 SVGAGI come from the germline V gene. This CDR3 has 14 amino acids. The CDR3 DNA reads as TGTGCCAGCAGTTACGGAGCCAGCTTTTATGGCTACACCTTC. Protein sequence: CASSYGASFYGYTF.

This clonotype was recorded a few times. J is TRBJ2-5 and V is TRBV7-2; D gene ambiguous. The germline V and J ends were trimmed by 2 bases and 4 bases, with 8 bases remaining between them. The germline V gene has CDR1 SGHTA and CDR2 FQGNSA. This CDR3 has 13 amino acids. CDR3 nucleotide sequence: TGTGCCAGCAGCTTAAACAGAGGAGAGACCCAGTACTTC. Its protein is CASSLNRGETQYF.

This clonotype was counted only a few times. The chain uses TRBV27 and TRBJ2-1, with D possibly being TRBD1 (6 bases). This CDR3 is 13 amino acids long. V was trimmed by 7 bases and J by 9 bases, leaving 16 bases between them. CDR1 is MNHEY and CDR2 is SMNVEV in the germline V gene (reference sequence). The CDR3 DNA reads TGTGCCAGCAAGGCAGGGGTTTGGTTTGAGCAGTTCTTC. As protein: CASKAGVWFEQFF.

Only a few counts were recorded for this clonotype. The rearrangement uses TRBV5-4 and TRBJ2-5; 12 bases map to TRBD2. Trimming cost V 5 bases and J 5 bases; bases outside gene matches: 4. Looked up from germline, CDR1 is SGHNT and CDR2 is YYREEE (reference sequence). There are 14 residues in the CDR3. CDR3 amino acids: CASRLAGGRETQYF. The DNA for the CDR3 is TGTGCCAGCAGACTAGCGGGGGGCCGGGAGACCCAGTACTTC.

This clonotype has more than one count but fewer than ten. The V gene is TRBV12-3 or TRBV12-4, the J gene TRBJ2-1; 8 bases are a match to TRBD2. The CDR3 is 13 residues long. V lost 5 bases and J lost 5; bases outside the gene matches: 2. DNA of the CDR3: TGTGCCAGCAGTCGCGGGGGGCACAATGAGCAGTTCTTC. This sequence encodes CASSRGGHNEQFF.

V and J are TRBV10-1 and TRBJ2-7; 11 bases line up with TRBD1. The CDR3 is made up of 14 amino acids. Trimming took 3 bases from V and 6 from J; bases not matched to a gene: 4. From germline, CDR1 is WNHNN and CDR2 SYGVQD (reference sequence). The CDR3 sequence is CASSDPGTGGEQYF. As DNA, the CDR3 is TGCGCCAGCAGTGACCCCGGGACAGGGGGCGAGCAGTACTTC.

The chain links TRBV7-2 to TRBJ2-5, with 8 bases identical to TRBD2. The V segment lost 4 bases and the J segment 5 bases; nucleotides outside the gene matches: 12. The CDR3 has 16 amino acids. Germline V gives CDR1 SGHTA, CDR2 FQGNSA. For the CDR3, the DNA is TGTGCCAGCAGCTCGCTCCTCGGGGGGGCCGGGGAGACCCAGTACTTC. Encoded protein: CASSSLLGGAGETQYF.

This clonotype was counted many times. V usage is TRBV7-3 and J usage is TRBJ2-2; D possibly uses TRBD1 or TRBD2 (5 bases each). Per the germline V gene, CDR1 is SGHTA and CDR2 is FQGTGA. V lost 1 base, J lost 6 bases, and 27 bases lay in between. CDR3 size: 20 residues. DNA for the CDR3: TGTGCCAGCAGCTTAAAGGCGGTGGCAGGGACCAAGATAGTCTCCGGGGAGCTGTTTTTT. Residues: CASSLKAVAGTKIVSGELFF.

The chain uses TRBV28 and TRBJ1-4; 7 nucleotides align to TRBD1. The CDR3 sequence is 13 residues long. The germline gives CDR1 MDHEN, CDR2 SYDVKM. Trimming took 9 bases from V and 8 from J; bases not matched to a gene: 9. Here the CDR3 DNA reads TGTGCCAGTAACAGGGGAGTGAGGGAAAAACTGTTTTTT. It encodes CASNRGVREKLFF.

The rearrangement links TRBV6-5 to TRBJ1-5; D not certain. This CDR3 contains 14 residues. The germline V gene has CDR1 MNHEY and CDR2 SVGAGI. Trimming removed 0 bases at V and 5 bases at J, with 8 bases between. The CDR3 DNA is TGTGCCAGCAGTTACTCGATGGGCCATCAGCCCCAGCATTTT. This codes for CASSYSMGHQPQHF.

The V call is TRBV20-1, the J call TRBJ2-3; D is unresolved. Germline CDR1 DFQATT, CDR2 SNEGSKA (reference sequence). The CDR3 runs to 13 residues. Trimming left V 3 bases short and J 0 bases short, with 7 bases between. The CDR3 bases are TGCAGTGCTAGTAGGCAGAGCACAGATACGCAGTATTTT. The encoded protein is CSASRQSTDTQYF.

CDR3 loop: CSASRPSGTYEQYV. The DNA of the CDR3 is TGCAGTGCTAGCCGCCCTAGCGGAACATACGAGCAGTACGTC. This chain joins TRBV20-1 and TRBJ2-7; 7 bases agree with TRBD2. Trimming at V came to 3 bases and at J to 4 bases, leaving 9 bases not matched to a gene. Germline CDR1 is DFQATT and CDR2 is SNEGSKA (reference sequence). CDR3 length: 14 residues.

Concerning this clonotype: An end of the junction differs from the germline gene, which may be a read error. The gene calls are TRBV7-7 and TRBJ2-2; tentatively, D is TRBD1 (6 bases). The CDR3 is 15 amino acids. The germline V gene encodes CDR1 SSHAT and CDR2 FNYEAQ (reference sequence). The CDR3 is CASSPDRFGTGELFF. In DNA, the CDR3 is TGTGCTAGCAGCCCCGACAGGTTCGGCACCGGGGAGCTGTTTTTT. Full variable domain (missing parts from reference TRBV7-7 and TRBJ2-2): GAGVSQSPRYKVTKRGQDVTLRCDPISSHATLYWYQQALGQGPEFLTYFNYEAQPDKSGLPSDRFSAERPEGSISTLTIQRTEQRDSAMYRCASSPDRFGTGELFFGEGSRLTVL.

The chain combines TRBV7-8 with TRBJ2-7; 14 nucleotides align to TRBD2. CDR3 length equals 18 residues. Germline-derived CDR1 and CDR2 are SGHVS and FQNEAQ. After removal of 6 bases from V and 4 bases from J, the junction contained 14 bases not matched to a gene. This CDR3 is CASSWYGMRLAGGYEQYV. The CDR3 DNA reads TGTGCCAGCAGTTGGTACGGAATGAGACTAGCGGGGGGGTACGAGCAGTACGTC.

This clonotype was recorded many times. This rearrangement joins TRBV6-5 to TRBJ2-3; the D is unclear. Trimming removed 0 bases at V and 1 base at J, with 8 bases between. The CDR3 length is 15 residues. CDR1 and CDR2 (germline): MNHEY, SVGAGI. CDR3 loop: CASSYSSTGTDTQYF. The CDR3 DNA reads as TGTGCCAGCAGTTACTCGAGCACTGGCACAGATACGCAGTATTTT.